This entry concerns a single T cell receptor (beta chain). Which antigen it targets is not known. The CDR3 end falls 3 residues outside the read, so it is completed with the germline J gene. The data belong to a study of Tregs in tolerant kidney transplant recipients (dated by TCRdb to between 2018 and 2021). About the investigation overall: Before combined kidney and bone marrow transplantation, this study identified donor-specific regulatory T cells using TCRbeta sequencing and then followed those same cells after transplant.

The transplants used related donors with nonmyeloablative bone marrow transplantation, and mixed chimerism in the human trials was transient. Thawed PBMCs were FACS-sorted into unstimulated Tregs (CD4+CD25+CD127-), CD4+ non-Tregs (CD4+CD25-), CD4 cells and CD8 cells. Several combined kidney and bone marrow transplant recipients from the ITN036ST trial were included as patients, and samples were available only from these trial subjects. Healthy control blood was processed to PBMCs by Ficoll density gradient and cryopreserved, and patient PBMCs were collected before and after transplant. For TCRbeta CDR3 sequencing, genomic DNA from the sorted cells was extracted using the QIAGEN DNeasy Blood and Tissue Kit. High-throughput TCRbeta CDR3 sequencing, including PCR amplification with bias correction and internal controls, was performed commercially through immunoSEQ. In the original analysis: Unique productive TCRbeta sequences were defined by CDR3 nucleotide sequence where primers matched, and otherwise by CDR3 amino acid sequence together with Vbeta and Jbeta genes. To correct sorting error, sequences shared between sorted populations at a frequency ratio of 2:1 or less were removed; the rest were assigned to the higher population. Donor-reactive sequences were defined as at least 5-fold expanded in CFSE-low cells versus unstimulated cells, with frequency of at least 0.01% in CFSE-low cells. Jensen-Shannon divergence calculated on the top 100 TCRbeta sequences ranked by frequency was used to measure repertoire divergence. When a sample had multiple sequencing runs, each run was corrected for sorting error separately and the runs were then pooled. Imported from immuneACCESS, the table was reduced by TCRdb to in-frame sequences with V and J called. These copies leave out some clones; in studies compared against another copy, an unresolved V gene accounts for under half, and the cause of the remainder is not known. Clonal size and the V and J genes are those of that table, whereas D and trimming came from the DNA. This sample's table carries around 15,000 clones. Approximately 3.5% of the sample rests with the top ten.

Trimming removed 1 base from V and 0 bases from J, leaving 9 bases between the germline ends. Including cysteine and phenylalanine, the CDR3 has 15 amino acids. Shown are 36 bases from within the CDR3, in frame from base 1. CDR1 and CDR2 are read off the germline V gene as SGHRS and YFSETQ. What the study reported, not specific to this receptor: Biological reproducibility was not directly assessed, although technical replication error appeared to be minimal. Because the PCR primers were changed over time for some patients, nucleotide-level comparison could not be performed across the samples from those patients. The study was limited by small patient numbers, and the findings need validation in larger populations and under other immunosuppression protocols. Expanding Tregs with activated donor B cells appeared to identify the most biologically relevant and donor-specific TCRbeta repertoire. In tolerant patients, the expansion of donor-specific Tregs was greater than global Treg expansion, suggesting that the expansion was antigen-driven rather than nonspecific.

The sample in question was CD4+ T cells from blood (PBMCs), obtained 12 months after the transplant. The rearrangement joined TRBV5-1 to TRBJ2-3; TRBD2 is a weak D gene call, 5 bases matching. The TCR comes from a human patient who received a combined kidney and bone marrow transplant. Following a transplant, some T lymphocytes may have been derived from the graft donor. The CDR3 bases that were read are TGCGCCAGCAGCTTGAATGGCGGGAGCACAGATACG. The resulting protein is CASSLNGGSTDT. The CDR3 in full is CASSLNGGSTDTQYF.